The 16 T cell receptor beta chains below were found in one sample sequenced in a study of blood T cells in healthy people across ages. A sample-barcoded 5' primer and a J-beta primer mix were used in a second PCR of about 7 to 12 cycles. One entry per CDR3 protein, called by TCRdb with MiXCR from the 5' RACE reads. The sample carries approximately 670,000 distinct CDR3 sequences, approximately 40% recorded once. Sequencing was done on a sample of blood. Every receptor here comes from an elderly man in good health.

This clonotype was observed a few times. This rearrangement joins TRBV6-5 to TRBJ2-5; the match to TRBD1 covers 8 bases. J gave up 6 bases and V 5 bases, and 11 bases lay outside the gene matches. CDR1 and CDR2 from the germline V gene are MNHEY and SVGAGI. The CDR3 runs 15 residues. The CDR3 loop reads CASSPPGTGGKTQYF. The CDR3 nucleotides are TGTGCCAGCAGTCCTCCCGGGACAGGAGGAAAGACCCAGTACTTC.

This clonotype was observed a few times. J is TRBJ2-7 and V is TRBV29-1; weak D call: TRBD2 (5 bases). Trimming pared 7 bases from V and 7 bases from J, leaving 14 bases between. The CDR3 has 11 amino acids. Germline V CDR1 and CDR2: SQVTM, ANQGSEA. The CDR3 sequence is CSGELYNEQYF. CDR3 nucleotide sequence: TGCAGCGGGGAGTTGTACAATGAGCAGTACTTC.

This clonotype is a singleton in its sample. V usage is TRBV6-2 or TRBV6-3 and J usage is TRBJ1-5; tentatively, D is TRBD1 (6 bases). The V gene's germline CDR1 is MNHEY and CDR2 SVGEGT. CDR3 size: 14 residues. V lost 5 bases and J 4 bases, leaving 12 bases between the germline ends. The CDR3 sequence: CASSQDRLNQPQHF. CDR3 in DNA: TGTGCCAGCAGTCAAGACAGGCTTAATCAGCCCCAGCATTTT.

The chain uses TRBV5-1 and TRBJ1-1; the D is unclear. Trimming removed 0 bases from V and 0 bases from J, with 6 bases in between. The CDR3 is 14 amino acids. Germline V lookup: CDR1 SGHRS, CDR2 YFSETQ. The CDR3 here is CASSLGLVNTEAFF. The DNA for the CDR3 is TGCGCCAGCAGCTTGGGTCTAGTGAACACTGAAGCTTTCTTT. Combining the CDR3 with reference TRBV5-1 and TRBJ1-1 gives the whole variable domain KAGVTQTPRYLIKTRGQQVTLSCSPISGHRSVSWYQQTPGQGLQFLFEYFSETQRNKGNFPGRFSGRQFSNSRSEMNVSTLELGDSALYLCASSLGLVNTEAFFGQGTRLTVV.

The chain is built from TRBV11-2 and TRBJ1-4; TRBD1 matches 9 bases. The CDR3 spans 15 residues. V shed 5 bases, J shed 6 bases, and the junction held 7 bases outside the gene matches. Germline values: CDR1 SGHAT, CDR2 FQNNGV. The CDR3 loop is CASSPWRTGDEKLFF. CDR3 sequence (DNA): TGTGCCAGCAGCCCATGGAGGACAGGGGATGAAAAACTGTTTTTT.

There are a few counts of this clonotype. The rearrangement uses TRBV10-3 and TRBJ2-5; tentative D call: TRBD2 (6 bases). Germline values: CDR1 ENHRY, CDR2 SYGVKD. Trimming shortened V by 6 bases and J by 2 bases, and 10 bases separated the two germline ends. The CDR3 totals 13 residues. The CDR3 nucleotides read TGTGCCATCAGCGCTAGCGTACAAGAGACCCAGTACTTC. Translation: CAISASVQETQYF.

The J gene is TRBJ1-1, the V gene TRBV2; D unresolved. The germline gives CDR1 SNHLY, CDR2 FYNNEI. This CDR3 comprises 14 residues. Trimming removed 6 bases from V and 4 bases from J, with 15 bases in between. The CDR3, as DNA: TGTGCCAGCAGGGTTTTTGGGGTCCCCACTGAAGCTTTCTTT. Its protein product is CASRVFGVPTEAFF.

The sample holds a few counts of this clonotype. This sequence joins TRBV6-5 and TRBJ1-2, with D maybe TRBD1 (6 bases). CDR1 is MNHEY, CDR2 SVGAGI, per germline. This CDR3 region has 15 residues. V was trimmed by 5 bases and J by 0 bases, leaving 13 bases between them. This CDR3 is CASSHDRNSNYGYTF. In DNA form, the CDR3 reads TGTGCCAGCAGTCACGACAGGAACTCTAACTATGGCTACACCTTC.

The chain uses TRBV28 and TRBJ2-7; D may be TRBD1 or TRBD2 (7 bases each). Germline assignment: CDR1 MDHEN and CDR2 SYDVKM. V was pared by 7 bases and J by 3 bases, with 16 bases between. The CDR3 runs 14 residues. The CDR3: CASTRGGQLYEQYF. For the CDR3, the DNA is TGTGCCAGCACCAGGGGGGGACAACTCTACGAGCAGTACTTC.

This clonotype was seen only a few times. The rearrangement uses TRBV20-1 and TRBJ2-1, with 8 nucleotides matching TRBD2. The CDR3 loop spans 13 amino acids. CDR1 and CDR2 (germline): DFQATT, SNEGSKA (reference sequence). After removal of 4 bases from V and 4 bases from J, the junction contained 3 bases not matched to a gene. The CDR3 coding sequence is TGCAGTGCTACGAGCGGGGGTTACAATGAGCAGTTCTTC. As protein: CSATSGGYNEQFF.

This clonotype was seen a few times. This rearrangement joins TRBV7-9 to TRBJ2-3; the D is unclear. Germline V gives CDR1 SEHNR, CDR2 FQNEAQ (reference sequence). Trimming removed 7 bases from V and 6 bases from J, with 8 bases in between. The CDR3 extends over 11 amino acids. The CDR3 is CASTFGDTQYF. CDR3 nucleotide sequence: TGTGCCAGCACCTTCGGGGATACGCAGTATTTT.

This clonotype was counted a few times. The chain joins TRBV9 to TRBJ1-2; D is ambiguous. Trimming took off 3 bases at V and 5 bases at J, with 11 bases between the two ends. The length of the CDR3 is 13 residues. The germline gives CDR1 SGDLS, CDR2 YYNGEE. The CDR3 sequence is CASSDRQSYGYTF. The CDR3 DNA sequence: TGTGCCAGCAGCGATAGACAATCTTATGGCTACACCTTC.

The gene calls are TRBV12-3 or TRBV12-4 and TRBJ1-2; TRBD1 is a possible D gene (6 bases). With 5 bases removed from V and 5 bases from J, the gap between germline ends came to 12 bases. This CDR3 is built from 13 residues. CDR3 sequence: CASSTRTGYGYTF. The CDR3 bases are TGTGCCAGCAGTACGAGAACAGGGTATGGCTACACCTTC.

The genes are TRBV6-6 and TRBJ1-1; maybe TRBD1 (6 bases). CDR3 length: 14 residues. With 6 bases removed from V and 4 bases from J, the gap between germline ends came to 15 bases. CDR1 and CDR2 from the germline V gene are MNHNY and SVGAGI (reference sequence). The CDR3, as DNA: TGTGCCAGCAGCTTCGCCCTGGGGGCCACTGAAGCTTTCTTT. This codes for CASSFALGATEAFF.

This clonotype was seen a handful of times. The genes are TRBV6-5 and TRBJ1-2; D is possibly TRBD1 (6 bases). This CDR3 spans 14 amino acids. The ends were cut back, 6 bases at V and 2 bases at J, with 13 bases in the middle. The germline V gene has CDR1 MNHEY and CDR2 SVGAGI. CDR3 sequence: CASRTQTGNYGYTF. The CDR3 coding sequence is TGTGCCAGCAGAACCCAGACAGGAAACTATGGCTACACCTTC.

This clonotype was seen many times. The chain recombines TRBV29-1 with TRBJ2-4; the D is unclear. The germline V gene has CDR1 SQVTM and CDR2 ANQGSEA. This CDR3 is 13 amino acids long. V gave up 7 bases and J gave up 1 base, with 11 bases separating them. Here the CDR3 reads CSGRSGAKNIQYF. The CDR3 nucleotides are TGCAGCGGAAGGTCTGGGGCCAAAAACATTCAGTACTTC.